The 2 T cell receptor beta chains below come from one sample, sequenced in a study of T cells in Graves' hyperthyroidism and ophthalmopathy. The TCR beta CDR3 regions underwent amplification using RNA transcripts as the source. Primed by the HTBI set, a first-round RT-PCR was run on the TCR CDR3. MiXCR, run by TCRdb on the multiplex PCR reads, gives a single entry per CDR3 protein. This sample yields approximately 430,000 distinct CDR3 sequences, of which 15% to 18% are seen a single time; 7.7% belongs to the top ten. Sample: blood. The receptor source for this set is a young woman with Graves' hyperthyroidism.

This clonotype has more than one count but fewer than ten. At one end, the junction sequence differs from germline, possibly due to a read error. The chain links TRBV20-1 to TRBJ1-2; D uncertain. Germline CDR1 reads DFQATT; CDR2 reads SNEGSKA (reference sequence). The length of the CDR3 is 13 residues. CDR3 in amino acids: CSARAGSAYDYTF. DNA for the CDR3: TGCAGTGCTAGGGCCGGGTCAGCCTATGACTACACCTTC.

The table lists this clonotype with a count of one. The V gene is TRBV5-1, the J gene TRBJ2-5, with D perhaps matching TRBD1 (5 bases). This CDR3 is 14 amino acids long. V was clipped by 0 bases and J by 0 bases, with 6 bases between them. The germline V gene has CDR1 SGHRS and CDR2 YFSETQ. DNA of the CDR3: TGCGCCAGCAGCTTGGAAGGGGACCAAGAGACCCAGTACTTC. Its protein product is CASSLEGDQETQYF.